Given below is one T cell receptor beta chain in context. This clone's antigen is unknown. There are no base qualities to consult, and no much larger clone falls within one base. The CDR3 regions of human TCRbeta chains were analyzed by immunosequencing. The paper's processing steps were these. TCRs in the repertoires were matched against a reference library of SARS-CoV-2-specific TCRs that had been generated with the MIRA antigen-specificity platform. Breadth was defined as the fraction of unique TCRs that were SARS-CoV-2-associated, and depth was defined as the fraction of total T cells that were SARS-CoV-2-associated. Using the MIRA data, each spike-specific TCR was assigned both to the spike region to which the TCR was reactive and to a CD4 or CD8 class. Log10-transformed breadth and depth values were compared by one-way ANOVA with Sidak's multiple comparisons tests. TCRdb stores this immuneACCESS table with in-frame sequences only. Part of the clones is absent; in the studies checked, under half of the shortfall reflects unresolved V genes, and no reason is known for the rest. The V and J calls and clone size are taken from that table; D and trimming were inferred from the DNA. This sample comprises roughly 150,000 clones, 90% to 95% of them detected only once. The ten largest make up about 1.6% of the sample.

This record comes from a study of T cell responses to AZD1222 COVID-19 vaccine (dated by TCRdb to 2020 to 2022). Study-wide context: A total of more than 230 trial participants underwent TCR sequencing, of whom 200 to 220 had received two doses of AZD1222 and around 25 had received two doses of the MenACWY control vaccine. Enrollment into the trials was organized by age into subgroups of 18-55, 56-69 and 70-plus years, and those subgroups contained roughly 150, 30 and 60 TCR-sequenced participants, respectively.

Taken with the paper, the label for time point translates to: about 28 days (+/-7) after the second vaccine dose. Because spike-specific TCR depth and breadth did not differ between the two schedules, AZD1222 recipients who got a second dose at roughly 4 weeks were pooled with those who got a second dose at roughly 12 weeks. The vaccinee samples were drawn from two UK trials, COV001 and COV002, one of which was a single-blind randomized controlled phase 2/3 trial testing AZD1222 (ChAdOx1 nCoV-19) in healthy adults. For TCRbeta chain sequencing, PBMC samples were collected from trial participants at day 0 and at day 28 after the second dose. Paper-wide results and their limitations: Spike-specific TCR breadth and depth rose significantly after two AZD1222 doses compared with day 0 and with MenACWY recipients. Nearly half of unique spike-specific TCRs reportedly recognized epitopes outside regions mutated in the B.1.351 and B.1.1.7 variants. In the small 56-69-year group, the increase in depth fell short of significance, most likely because of low power. Most participants were white British and females outnumbered males, and the authors suggested that clonal diversity may have been underestimated. Because no day 14 peak-response samples were available, the repertoires could be characterized only after the peak T cell response. Conclusions about previously exposed vaccinees were limited because only six or seven AZD1222 recipients were SARS-CoV-2 seropositive at baseline. The whole spike protein was spanned by vaccine-associated CD4 TCRs, and dominant responses were seen in regions 160-218 and 743-854.

The sequenced sample was peripheral blood, obtained 28 days after the second AZD1222 dose. The TCR originated in an adult who received the AZD1222 COVID-19 vaccine.

In nucleotide form, the sequence is TGTGCCAGCAGCTTCGAGGGACTAGCGGGGTATGAGCAGTTCTTC. Protein translation: CASSFEGLAGYEQFF. The chain employs TRBV11-2 and TRBJ2-1; 13 bases in the middle match TRBD2. The germline V gene supplies CDR1 SGHAT and CDR2 FQNNGV. Including the terminal cysteine and phenylalanine, the CDR3 comprises 15 residues. Only the CDR3 region is kept as DNA, spanning 45 bases read in frame from base 1. Germline trimming: 3 bases from V, 8 bases from J; junction bases outside gene matches: 4.